This entry lists 27 T cell receptor beta chains sequenced from one sample in a study of T cells in Graves' hyperthyroidism and ophthalmopathy. TCR beta CDR3 regions were amplified from RNA. The TCR CDR3 was amplified in a first-round RT-PCR using the HTBI primer set. TCRdb re-called the multiplex PCR reads with MiXCR, one entry per CDR3 protein. The data hold 150,000 to 200,000 distinct CDR3 sequences, with 9.4% observed a single time. The sequenced sample was blood. The receptors derive from a young woman with Graves' hyperthyroidism that later progressed to Graves' ophthalmopathy.

This clonotype occurred many times. This sequence joins TRBV6-1 and TRBJ2-1; 7 bases align to TRBD2. Germline CDR1 is MNHNS and CDR2 is SASEGT. V trimming: 3 bases; J trimming: 6 bases; junction bases outside the gene matches: 11. The CDR3 is made up of 16 amino acids. The CDR3 sequence is CASSDVYGEGVNEQFF. The CDR3 bases are TGTGCCAGCAGTGATGTATACGGGGAGGGTGTCAATGAGCAGTTCTTC.

This clonotype has at least ten counts. The chain employs TRBV10-3 and TRBJ2-3; weak D call: TRBD2 (6 bases). V was trimmed by 2 bases and J by 4 bases, leaving 25 bases between them. This CDR3 has 19 residues. From germline, CDR1 is ENHRY and CDR2 SYGVKD. The CDR3, as DNA: TGTGCCATCAGTGAGATCGGGACTGGACCGGAGTCTTCCCCAGATACGCAGTATTTT. This translates into CAISEIGTGPESSPDTQYF.

There are many counts of this clonotype. The chain carries TRBV28 and TRBJ2-4; unclear D gene. CDR1 and CDR2 from the germline V gene are MDHEN and SYDVKM. This CDR3 has 14 residues. Trimming shortened V by 7 bases and J by 0 bases, and 10 bases separated the two germline ends. In DNA, the CDR3 is TGTGCCAGCACGGCCGACTTAGCCAAAAACATTCAGTACTTC. It is translated as CASTADLAKNIQYF.

This clonotype was seen ten or more times. The chain links TRBV6-1 to TRBJ2-7; TRBD2 is a possible D gene (6 bases). Deletions cut 4 bases from V and 5 bases from J, with 15 bases between. Germline-derived CDR1 and CDR2 are MNHNS and SASEGT. The CDR3 extends over 14 amino acids. The CDR3 DNA sequence: TGTGCCAGCAGTGCTGCGGGGAGAAGGGACGAGCAGTACTTC. It encodes CASSAAGRRDEQYF.

CDR3 sequence reads: CASLDRIHGMRGYEQYF. In DNA form, the CDR3 reads TGTGCCAGCCTCGACAGGATCCACGGGATGAGAGGCTACGAGCAGTACTTC. The chain links TRBV6-1 to TRBJ2-7, with a tentative D call TRBD1 (6 bases). Looked up from germline, CDR1 is MNHNS and CDR2 is SASEGT. This CDR3 is built from 17 residues. V was clipped by 8 bases and J by 3 bases, with 26 bases between them.

The genes are TRBV12-3 or TRBV12-4 and TRBJ1-2; tentatively, D is TRBD1 (6 bases). There are 15 residues in the CDR3. The ends were cut back, 0 bases at V and 5 bases at J, with 13 bases in the middle. CDR3 in amino acids: CASSLAAVQGYGYTF. The CDR3 nucleotides are TGTGCCAGCAGTTTAGCGGCTGTCCAGGGGTATGGCTACACCTTC.

This clonotype was observed many times. This sequence joins TRBV11-2 and TRBJ1-1, with D unresolved. Trimming cost V 3 bases and J 5 bases, with 7 bases left between them. CDR1 and CDR2 (germline): SGHAT, FQNNGV. The CDR3 has 12 amino acids. CDR3 in amino acids: CASSFTRTEAFF. The CDR3 nucleotides are TGTGCCAGCAGCTTCACTCGGACTGAAGCTTTCTTT.

Many counts were recorded for this clonotype. This chain links TRBV6-5 with TRBJ2-3; TRBD2 matches at 8 bases. The CDR3 is 17 amino acids. The junction had 5 bases not matched to a gene; V was cut back by 0 bases and J by 0 bases. Germline V lookup: CDR1 MNHEY, CDR2 SVGAGI. DNA of the CDR3: TGTGCCAGCAGTTACTCGCTCGGCGGGGGGAGCACAGATACGCAGTATTTT. It specifies CASSYSLGGGSTDTQYF.

This clonotype was seen more than once but under ten times. The J gene is TRBJ2-6, the V gene TRBV19; D possibly matches TRBD1 or TRBD2 (5 bases each). In germline, CDR1 is LNHDA, CDR2 SQIVND (reference sequence). The length of the CDR3 is 17 residues. V was cut by 3 bases and J by 0 bases, with 12 bases left in between. The CDR3 sequence is CASSMGDLLSGANVLTF. CDR3 nucleotide sequence: TGTGCCAGTAGTATGGGGGATCTTCTCTCTGGGGCCAACGTCCTGACTTTC.

This clonotype was recorded at least ten times. The J gene is TRBJ2-3, the V gene TRBV10-3; possibly TRBD1 or TRBD2 for D (6 bases each). CDR3 length: 14 residues. Trimming removed 7 bases from V and 3 bases from J, with 14 bases in between. From germline, CDR1 is ENHRY and CDR2 SYGVKD. The CDR3 DNA follows: TGTGCCATCATGGGGCAGGGGAGGACAGATACGCAGTATTTT. It translates to CAIMGQGRTDTQYF.

The J gene is TRBJ2-7, the V gene TRBV4-2, with 7 bases lining up with TRBD1. In germline, CDR1 is LGHNA, CDR2 YNFKEQ. The CDR3 runs to 14 residues. Germline trimming cut 8 bases from V and 4 bases from J; bases unmatched to any gene: 11. This CDR3 is CASGSGGTVYEQYF. The CDR3 DNA reads TGTGCCAGCGGATCAGGGGGAACGGTTTACGAGCAGTACTTC.

Concerning this clonotype: Being one base from a much bigger clone, this may be a read error. The chain joins TRBV2 to TRBJ1-1; no clear D gene. Trimming removed 9 bases at V and 4 bases at J, with 18 bases between. The CDR3 sequence is 14 residues long. CDR1 and CDR2 (germline): SNHLY, FYNNEI. The CDR3, as DNA: TGTGCCAGTCAAGGACCCCTACTGAGCACTGAAGCTTTCTTT. It encodes CASQGPLLSTEAFF.

This clonotype turned up a few times. The chain carries TRBV30 and TRBJ1-1; D gene unclear. Germline CDR1 is GTSNPN and CDR2 is SVGIG (reference sequence). The CDR3 covers 14 residues. Between the trimmed V and J ends, which lost 3 bases and 6 bases, there was a span of 17 bases. DNA for the CDR3: TGTGCCTGGAGATGGCGGGGAATTTGGGCTGAAGCTTTCTTT. It translates to CAWRWRGIWAEAFF.

This clonotype has at least ten counts. This chain joins TRBV13 and TRBJ1-5; a weak D match, TRBD1 (6 bases). Germline loops: CDR1 PRHDT, CDR2 FYEKMQ (reference sequence). CDR3 length: 13 residues. V was cut by 2 bases and J by 6 bases, with 8 bases left in between. The CDR3 DNA reads as TGTGCCAGCAGCTTACAGGGGAGTCAGCCCCAGCATTTT. This sequence encodes CASSLQGSQPQHF.

This clonotype was seen repeatedly, ten times or more. The genes are TRBV30 and TRBJ1-2; possibly TRBD1 for D (6 bases). Germline CDR1 GTSNPN, CDR2 SVGIG (reference sequence). V shed 3 bases and J shed 4 bases, with 12 bases lying between them. The CDR3 covers 13 residues. This CDR3 reads CAWRDSSFYGYTF. CDR3 DNA: TGTGCCTGGAGGGACAGTTCTTTCTATGGCTACACCTTC.

This clonotype has a count of ten or more. This chain joins TRBV29-1 and TRBJ2-7; D is perhaps TRBD1 or TRBD2 (6 bases each). The germline CDR1 and CDR2 sequences are SQVTM and ANQGSEA. This CDR3 is built from 15 residues. V was clipped by 3 bases and J by 2 bases, with 17 bases between them. Here the CDR3 DNA reads TGCAGCGTTGAGGGAAGGGGCGGGACAACCTACGAGCAGTACTTC. Translating gives CSVEGRGGTTYEQYF.

This clonotype appeared once. The chain joins TRBV9 to TRBJ1-5; no clear D. Germline V gene sequence: CDR1 SGDLS, CDR2 YYNGEE. V dropped 3 bases and J dropped 0 bases, with 16 bases sitting between them. CDR3 length: 17 residues. The CDR3 reads CASSAGSGLPSNQPQHF. CDR3 bases: TGTGCCAGCAGCGCGGGCAGCGGACTGCCTAGCAATCAGCCCCAGCATTTT. Full variable domain (missing parts from reference TRBV9 and TRBJ1-5): DSGVTQTPKHLITATGQRVTLRCSPRSGDLSVYWYQQSLDQGLQFLIQYYNGEERAKGNILERFSAQQFPDLHSELNLSSLELGDSALYFCASSAGSGLPSNQPQHFGDGTRLSIL.

This clonotype was seen at least ten times. The chain combines TRBV3-1 with TRBJ1-4; D is perhaps TRBD1 (5 bases). Deletions cut 3 bases from V and 6 bases from J, with 14 bases between. CDR1 LGHDT and CDR2 YNNKEL come from the germline V gene (reference sequence). CDR3 length: 15 amino acids. The DNA for the CDR3 is TGTGCCAGCAGCCATGGGGCGCGGACCGATGAAAAACTGTTTTTT. Translating gives CASSHGARTDEKLFF.

This clonotype was observed at least ten times. This rearrangement joins TRBV27 to TRBJ1-2; D is unresolved. The V end was cut by 3 bases, the J end by 2 bases, with 7 bases between. CDR1 and CDR2 (germline): MNHEY, SMNVEV (reference sequence). The CDR3 sequence is 13 residues long. The CDR3 DNA reads TGTGCCAGCAGTTTGGGCAAAAACTATGGCTACACCTTC. Translation gives CASSLGKNYGYTF.

This clonotype occurred many times. The genes are TRBV20-1 and TRBJ1-5; possible D gene TRBD1, 5 bases. Germline-derived CDR1 and CDR2 are DFQATT and SNEGSKA (reference sequence). Between the trimmed V and J ends, which lost 4 bases and 1 base, there was a span of 8 bases. This CDR3 is built from 13 residues. In nucleotides, the CDR3 is TGCAGTGCTAAAGGGGCGAGCAATCAGCCCCAGCATTTT. Residues: CSAKGASNQPQHF.

This clonotype was seen ten or more times. This rearrangement joins TRBV24-1 to TRBJ1-4; 9 positions agree with TRBD1. The germline gives CDR1 KGHDR, CDR2 SFDVKD. This CDR3 has 17 residues. V lost 1 base, J lost 8 bases, and 10 bases stayed unmatched. The DNA for the CDR3 is TGTGCCACCAGTGATTTCTCTCCGGGACAGGGTGAGGAAAAACTGTTTTTT. Amino acids: CATSDFSPGQGEEKLFF.

This clonotype was counted ten times or more. This chain joins TRBV7-6 and TRBJ2-5; a possible D gene is TRBD1 (5 bases). The V gene's germline CDR1 is SGHVS and CDR2 FNYEAQ. This CDR3 spans 14 amino acids. Trimming took off 2 bases at V and 1 base at J, with 8 bases between the two ends. CDR3 sequence (DNA): TGTGCCAGCAGCTTACGACAGATCCAAGAGACCCAGTACTTC. This encodes CASSLRQIQETQYF.

The CDR3 DNA follows: TGTGCCAGCAGCGGTAAACCTAGCGGGAGTCCAGATACGCAGTATTTT. Its protein product is CASSGKPSGSPDTQYF. The V call is TRBV7-9, the J call TRBJ2-3; the match to TRBD2 covers 10 bases. This CDR3 is built from 16 residues. J gave up 4 bases and V 5 bases, and 9 bases lay outside the gene matches. Germline V gives CDR1 SEHNR, CDR2 FQNEAQ (reference sequence).

The gene calls are TRBV5-5 and TRBJ1-4; TRBD1 matches 10 bases. Germline assignment: CDR1 SGHKS and CDR2 YYEKEE (reference sequence). The CDR3 contains 16 residues. Trimming took 4 bases from V and 3 from J; bases not matched to a gene: 6. DNA of the CDR3: TGTGCCAGCAGCGTAGACAGGGGGCGGCCTAATGAAAAACTGTTTTTT. It specifies CASSVDRGRPNEKLFF.

This clonotype has more than one count but fewer than ten. This chain uses TRBV4-1 with TRBJ1-5, with unresolved D. The CDR3 is made up of 16 amino acids. The germline gives CDR1 MGHRA, CDR2 YSYEKL. The V gene lost 0 bases and the J gene lost 0 bases, with 9 bases spanning the gap. Here the CDR3 DNA reads TGCGCCAGCAGCCAAGATTTAGGAGGTAGCAATCAGCCCCAGCATTTT. Encoded protein: CASSQDLGGSNQPQHF.

This clonotype was counted ten times or more. This chain connects TRBV2 to TRBJ1-2, with D possibly matching TRBD1 (5 bases). V was cut by 7 bases and J by 4 bases, with 16 bases left in between. CDR3 length: 14 residues. Per germline, CDR1 SNHLY and CDR2 FYNNEI. The CDR3 DNA reads TGTGCCAGCAACAACGGAGAGGGGCGCTATGGCTACACCTTC. Translating it yields CASNNGEGRYGYTF.

This chain uses TRBV7-9 with TRBJ2-2, with D uncertain. The CDR3 totals 14 residues. Germline CDR1 reads SEHNR; CDR2 reads FQNEAQ (reference sequence). V was trimmed by 6 bases and J by 1 base, leaving 9 bases between them. CDR3 region: CASRNEENTGELFF. In nucleotides, the CDR3 is TGTGCCAGCAGAAACGAGGAGAACACCGGGGAGCTGTTTTTT.